The present TCR beta chain was sequenced within a study of identical twins. The CDR3 covers 21 residues. Germline V lookup: CDR1 MGHRA, CDR2 YSYEKL. V shed 0 bases and J 1 base; nucleotides not matched to a gene: 13. From the 5' RACE reads, TCRdb called clonotypes with MiXCR, one entry per CDR3 protein. Of about 790,000 distinct CDR3 sequences listed, about 20% are singletons. This clonotype was detected only a few times. This same sample was also part of a study on T cells expressing NK-cell markers.

This sequence was found in a woman aged 18 to 35 in good health. The rearrangement uses TRBV4-1 and TRBJ2-7; 15 bases line up with TRBD2. Material for sequencing was PBMCs. The CDR3 DNA sequence: TGCGCCAGCAGCCAAGATTTTGTCCCGGGACTAGCGGGAGGCCCTTCCTACGAGCAGTACTTC. Translated: CASSQDFVPGLAGGPSYEQYF.